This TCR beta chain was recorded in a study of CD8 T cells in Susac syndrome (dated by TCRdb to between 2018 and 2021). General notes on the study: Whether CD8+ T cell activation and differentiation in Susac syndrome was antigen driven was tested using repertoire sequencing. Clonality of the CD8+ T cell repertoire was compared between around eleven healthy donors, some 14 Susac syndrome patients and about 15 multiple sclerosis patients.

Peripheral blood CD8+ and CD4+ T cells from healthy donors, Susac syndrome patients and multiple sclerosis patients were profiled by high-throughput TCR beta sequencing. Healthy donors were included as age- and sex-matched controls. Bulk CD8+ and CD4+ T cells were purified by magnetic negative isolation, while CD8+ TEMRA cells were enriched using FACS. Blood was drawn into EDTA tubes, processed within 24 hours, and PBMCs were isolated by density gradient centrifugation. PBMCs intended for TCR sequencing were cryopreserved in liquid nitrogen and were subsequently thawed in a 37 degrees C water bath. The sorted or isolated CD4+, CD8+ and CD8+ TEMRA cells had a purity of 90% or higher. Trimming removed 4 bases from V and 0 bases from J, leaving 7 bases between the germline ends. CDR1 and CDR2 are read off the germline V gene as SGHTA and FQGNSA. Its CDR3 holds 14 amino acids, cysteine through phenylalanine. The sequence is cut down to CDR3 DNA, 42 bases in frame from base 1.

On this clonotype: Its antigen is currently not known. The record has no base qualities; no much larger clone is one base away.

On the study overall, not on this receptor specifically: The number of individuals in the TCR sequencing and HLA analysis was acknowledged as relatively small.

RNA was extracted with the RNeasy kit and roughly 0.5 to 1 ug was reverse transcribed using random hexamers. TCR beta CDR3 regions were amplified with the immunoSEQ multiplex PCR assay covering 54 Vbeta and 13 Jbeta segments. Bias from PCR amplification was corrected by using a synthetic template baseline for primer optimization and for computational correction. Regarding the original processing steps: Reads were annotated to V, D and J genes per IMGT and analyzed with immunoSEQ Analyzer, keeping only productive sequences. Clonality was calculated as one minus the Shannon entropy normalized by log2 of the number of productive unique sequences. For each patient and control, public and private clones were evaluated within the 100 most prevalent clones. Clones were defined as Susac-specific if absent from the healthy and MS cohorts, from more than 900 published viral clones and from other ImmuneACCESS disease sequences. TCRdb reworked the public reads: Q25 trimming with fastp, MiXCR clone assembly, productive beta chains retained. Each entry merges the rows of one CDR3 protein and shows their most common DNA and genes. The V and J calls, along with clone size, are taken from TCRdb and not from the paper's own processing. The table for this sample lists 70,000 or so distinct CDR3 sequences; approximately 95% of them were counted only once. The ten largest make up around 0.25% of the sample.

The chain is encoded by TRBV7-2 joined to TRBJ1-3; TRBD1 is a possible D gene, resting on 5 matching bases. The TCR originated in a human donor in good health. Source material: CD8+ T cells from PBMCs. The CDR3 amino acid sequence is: CASSSDTSGNTIYF. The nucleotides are TGTGCCAGCAGCTCGGACACCTCTGGAAACACCATATATTTT.